This T cell receptor (gamma chain) was observed in a study of gamma-delta chains in newborns, infants, children. This CDR3 contains 12 residues. Germline lookup yields CDR1 VENAVY and CDR2 YDSYNSRV. Unmatched junction bases numbered 3, after V lost 7 bases and J lost 4 bases. TCRdb called clones from the reads again using CATT. This table holds some 4,000 gamma-chain clones, over 60% found once. The sequenced material came from blood. The receptor was isolated from a child who was a newborn, infant or young child, either healthy, febrile or measles-vaccinated (not recorded which). The chain employs TRGV8 and TRGJP2. The J gene is absent in TCRdb and was assigned here via DNA matching to germline. CDR3 nucleotide sequence: TGTGCCACCTGTCCTAGTGATTGGATCAAGACGTTT. Its protein is CATCPSDWIKTF.